The present T cell receptor beta chain was sequenced within a study of CXCR3-negative and CXCR3-positive naive CD8 T cells. As regards this clonotype: What it binds is not known.

TRB cDNA libraries were made by UMI-labeled 5' RACE. From its re-call of the 5' RACE reads, TCRdb lists each CDR3 protein once, without DNA. This listing includes 55,000 to 70,000 distinct CDR3 sequences. This CDR3 has 13 amino acids. Study outcomes and limitations: Naive CXCR3-positive cells had TRB CDR3s more hydrophobic than those of CXCR3-negative naive cells. Diversity in memory CD8+ cells fell much lower than the comparably high levels seen in both naive subsets. Naive CXCR3-positive and CXCR3-negative cells shared TRBV-TRBJ usage; memory cells diverged.

The gene calls are TRBV12-3 or TRBV12-4 and TRBJ1-2; TCRdb picks TRBD1, but there is no DNA to check that call. The origin of this receptor is a human donor in good health. Some clones in this sample may be carry-over from other donors' samples. Sequencing was done on a sample of naive CXCR3+ CD8+ T cells from blood. Indicated subset: CD45RO-CCR7+CD27+CD95- naive CD8+ T cells expressing CXCR3 (TNR3+). The CDR3 here is CASSRDRATGYTF.